This paragraph covers one TCR beta chain sequence. The record originates from a study of blood T cell repertoires in COVID-19. About the research overall: COVID-19 samples collected from the United States, Italy and Spain covered acute and convalescent phases.

Here immunoSEQ multiplex PCR was the method, and the copy in TCRdb shows in-frame clones only, minus some. The sample has some 110,000 clones; approximately 89% are singletons. In germline, CDR1 is SGHRS, CDR2 YFSETQ. With 2 bases clipped from V and 2 bases from J, the junction kept 2 bases outside the gene matches. The CDR3 runs to 15 residues. The chain carries TRBV5-1 and TRBJ1-3; 9 nucleotides align to TRBD1. The sample consisted of peripheral blood. The sequence was obtained from a woman of 80 years or more with COVID-19, enrolled during active disease. The CDR3 region is CASSLQGAAGNTIYF. For the CDR3, the DNA is TGCGCCAGCAGCTTACAGGGGGCTGCTGGAAACACCATATATTTT.